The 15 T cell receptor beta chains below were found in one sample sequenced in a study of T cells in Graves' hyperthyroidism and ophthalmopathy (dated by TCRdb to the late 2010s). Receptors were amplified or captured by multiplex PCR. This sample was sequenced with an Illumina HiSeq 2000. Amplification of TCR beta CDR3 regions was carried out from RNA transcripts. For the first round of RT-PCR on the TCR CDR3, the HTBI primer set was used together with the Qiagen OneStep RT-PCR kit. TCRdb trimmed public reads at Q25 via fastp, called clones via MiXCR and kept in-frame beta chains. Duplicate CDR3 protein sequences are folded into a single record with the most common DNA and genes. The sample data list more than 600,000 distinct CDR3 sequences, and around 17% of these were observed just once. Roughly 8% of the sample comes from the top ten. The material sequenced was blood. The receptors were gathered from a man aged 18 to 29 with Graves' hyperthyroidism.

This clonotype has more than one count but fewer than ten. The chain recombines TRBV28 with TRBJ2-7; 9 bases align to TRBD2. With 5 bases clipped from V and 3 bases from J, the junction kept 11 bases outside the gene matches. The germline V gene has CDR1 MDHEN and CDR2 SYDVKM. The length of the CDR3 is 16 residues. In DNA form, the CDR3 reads TGTGCCAGCAGTCCCCCCGCGGGAGGGCCAATCTACGAGCAGTACTTC. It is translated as CASSPPAGGPIYEQYF.

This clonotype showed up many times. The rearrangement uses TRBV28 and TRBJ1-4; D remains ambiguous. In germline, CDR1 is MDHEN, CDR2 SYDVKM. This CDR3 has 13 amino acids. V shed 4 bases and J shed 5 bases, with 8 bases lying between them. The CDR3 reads CASSSEINEKLFF. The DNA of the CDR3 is TGTGCCAGCAGTTCAGAGATAAATGAAAAACTGTTTTTT.

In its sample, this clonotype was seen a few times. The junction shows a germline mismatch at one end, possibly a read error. The CDR3 loop is CASSLVREAEQYF. In DNA, the CDR3 is TGTGCTAGCAGCTTAGTTAGGGAGGCCGAGCAGTACTTC. The J gene is TRBJ2-7, the V gene TRBV7-7; D is possibly TRBD2 (6 bases). Germline CDR1 SSHAT, CDR2 FNYEAQ (reference sequence). The length of the CDR3 is 13 residues. The whole variable domain, remainder taken from reference TRBV7-7 and TRBJ2-7, is GAGVSQSPRYKVTKRGQDVTLRCDPISSHATLYWYQQALGQGPEFLTYFNYEAQPDKSGLPSDRFSAERPEGSISTLTIQRTEQRDSAMYRCASSLVREAEQYFGPGTRLTVT.

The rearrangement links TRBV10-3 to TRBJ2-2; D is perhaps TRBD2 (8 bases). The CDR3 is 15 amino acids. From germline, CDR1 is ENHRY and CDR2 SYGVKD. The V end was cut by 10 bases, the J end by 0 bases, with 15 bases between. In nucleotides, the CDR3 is TGTGCCACCGTAGCGGGGACAGCGAACACCGGGGAGCTGTTTTTT. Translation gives CATVAGTANTGELFF.

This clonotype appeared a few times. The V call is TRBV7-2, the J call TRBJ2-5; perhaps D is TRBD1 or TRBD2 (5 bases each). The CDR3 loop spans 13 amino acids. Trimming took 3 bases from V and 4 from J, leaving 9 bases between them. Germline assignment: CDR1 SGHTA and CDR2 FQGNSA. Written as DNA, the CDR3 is TGTGCCAGCAGCTTGACGGGGCCAGAGACCCAGTACTTC. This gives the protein CASSLTGPETQYF.

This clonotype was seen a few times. DNA of the CDR3: TGCAGCGTTGAACGTTATCTCGGGACGAGCACAGATACGCAGTATTTT. Residues: CSVERYLGTSTDTQYF. The chain is built from TRBV29-1 and TRBJ2-3, with D possibly being TRBD1 or TRBD2 (5 bases each). With 2 bases removed from V and 0 bases from J, the gap between germline ends came to 15 bases. This CDR3 has 16 amino acids. The germline V gene encodes CDR1 SQVTM and CDR2 ANQGSEA.

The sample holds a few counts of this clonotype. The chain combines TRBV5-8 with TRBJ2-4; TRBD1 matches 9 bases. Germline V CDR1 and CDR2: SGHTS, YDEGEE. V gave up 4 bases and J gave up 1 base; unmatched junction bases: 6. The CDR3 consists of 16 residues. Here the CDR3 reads CASSPQGARAKNIQYF. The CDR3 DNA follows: TGTGCCAGCAGCCCACAGGGGGCAAGGGCCAAAAACATTCAGTACTTC.

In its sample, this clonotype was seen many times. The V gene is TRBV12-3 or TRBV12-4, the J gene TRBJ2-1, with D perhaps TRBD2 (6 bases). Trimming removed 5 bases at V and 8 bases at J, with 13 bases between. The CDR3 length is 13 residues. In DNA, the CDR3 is TGTGCCAGCAGTCCCCGCGGGGCAGATGAGCAGTTCTTC. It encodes CASSPRGADEQFF.

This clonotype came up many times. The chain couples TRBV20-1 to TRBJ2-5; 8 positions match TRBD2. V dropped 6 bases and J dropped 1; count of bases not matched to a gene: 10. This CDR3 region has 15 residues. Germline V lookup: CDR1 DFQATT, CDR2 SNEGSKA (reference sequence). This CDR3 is CSARGGKEGQETQYF. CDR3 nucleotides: TGCAGTGCCCGGGGGGGTAAAGAGGGCCAAGAGACCCAGTACTTC.

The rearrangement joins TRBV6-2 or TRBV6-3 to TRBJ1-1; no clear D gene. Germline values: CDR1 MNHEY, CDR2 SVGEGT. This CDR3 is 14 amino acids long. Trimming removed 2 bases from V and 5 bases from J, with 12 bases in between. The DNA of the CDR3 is TGTGCCAGCAGTTACGGGAGGGTGGAAACTGAAGCTTTCTTT. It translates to CASSYGRVETEAFF.

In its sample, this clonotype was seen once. CDR3 amino acids: CASSPSWGGSQETQYF. CDR3 in DNA: TGCGCCAGCAGCCCTTCCTGGGGCGGGAGCCAAGAGACCCAGTACTTC. The V and J genes are TRBV4-3 and TRBJ2-5; 7 bases are a match to TRBD2. The CDR3 is 16 amino acids. The ends lost 4 bases at V and 1 base at J; junction bases unmatched: 9. Per the germline V gene, CDR1 is LGHNA and CDR2 is YSLEER.

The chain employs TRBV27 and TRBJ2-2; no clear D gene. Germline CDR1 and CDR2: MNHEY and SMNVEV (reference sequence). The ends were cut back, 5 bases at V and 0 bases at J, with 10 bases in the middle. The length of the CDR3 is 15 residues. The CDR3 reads CASSVRFSNTGELFF. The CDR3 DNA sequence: TGTGCCAGCAGTGTTCGGTTTTCGAACACCGGGGAGCTGTTTTTT.

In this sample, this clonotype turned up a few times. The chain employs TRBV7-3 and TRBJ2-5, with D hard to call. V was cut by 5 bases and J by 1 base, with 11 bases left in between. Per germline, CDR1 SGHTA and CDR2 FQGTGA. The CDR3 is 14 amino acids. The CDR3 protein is CASSPEGRQETQYF. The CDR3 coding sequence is TGTGCCAGCAGCCCCGAAGGTCGCCAAGAGACCCAGTACTTC.

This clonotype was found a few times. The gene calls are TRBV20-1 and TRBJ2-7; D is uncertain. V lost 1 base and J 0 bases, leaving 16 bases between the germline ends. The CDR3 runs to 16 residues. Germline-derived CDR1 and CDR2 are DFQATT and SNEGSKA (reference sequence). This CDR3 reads CSARARLQKSSYEQYF. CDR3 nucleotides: TGCAGTGCTAGAGCAAGATTACAGAAAAGCTCCTACGAGCAGTACTTC.

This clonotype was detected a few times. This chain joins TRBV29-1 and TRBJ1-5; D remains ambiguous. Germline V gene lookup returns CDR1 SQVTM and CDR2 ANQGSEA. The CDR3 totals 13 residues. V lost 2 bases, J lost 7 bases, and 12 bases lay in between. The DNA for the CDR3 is TGCAGCGTTGAACTGTCAGACGGGCAGCCCCAGCATTTT. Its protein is CSVELSDGQPQHF.